The entry that follows covers one TCR beta chain sequence. TCRdb keeps only in-frame clones here, not all; method: immunoSEQ multiplex PCR. The data hold around 210,000 clones, with 88% observed a single time. The data stem from a study of blood T cell repertoires in COVID-19. Study-level background: PBMCs, B-cell-depleted T cells, or T cells provided the cDNA or gDNA that made up the material.

Germline lookup yields CDR1 ENHRY and CDR2 SYGVKD. J was trimmed by 1 base and V by 2 bases; bases with no gene match: 1. The CDR3 runs to 14 residues. The receptor comes from a man aged 18 to 35 with active or convalescent COVID-19. The chain carries TRBV10-3 and TRBJ1-1, with 7 bases matching TRBD1. What was sequenced was peripheral blood. The CDR3 nucleotides are TGTGCCATCAGTGAGAGGGACAGGAACACTGAAGCTTTCTTT. It codes for CAISERDRNTEAFF.